The text below deals with one T cell receptor beta chain. This record belongs to a study of shared clonotypes between healthy human individuals. Study information: A donor's plate count was three for CD4 naive and three for CD4 memory; CD8 naive had two and CD8 memory one.

Method: immunoSEQ multiplex PCR; TCRdb's copy keeps in-frame clones and lacks some. The sample includes approximately 1,000,000 clones, about 80% of them seen just once. Naive CD45RA+ and memory CD45RA-negative subsets were split from CD4+ cells. V lost 5 bases to trimming and J lost 2 bases, with 9 bases between them. Germline CDR1 SGHAT, CDR2 FQNNGV. CDR3 size: 13 residues. The V and J genes are TRBV11-2 and TRBJ2-5; a weak D match, TRBD2 (5 bases). The material sequenced was memory CD4+ T cells from PBMCs. Described subset: CD45RA-negative fraction. This TCR was recovered from a man aged 18 to 29 in good health. Some clones in this sample may be carry-over from other donors' samples. The CDR3 region is CASSRGDQETQYF. Written as DNA, the CDR3 is TGTGCCAGCAGCCGGGGAGATCAAGAGACCCAGTACTTC. Full variable domain (remainder filled in from reference TRBV11-2 and TRBJ2-5): EAGVAQSPRYKIIEKRQSVAFWCNPISGHATLYWYQQILGQGPKLLIQFQNNGVVDDSQLPKDRFSAERLKGVDSTLKIQPAKLEDSAVYLCASSRGDQETQYFGPGTRLLVL.